These 31 T cell receptor beta chains came from one sample sequenced in a study of blood T cell repertoires in COVID-19. Generated by immunoSEQ multiplex PCR, the TCRdb table keeps only in-frame clones and is missing some. Of a few hundred thousand clones in the sample, 80% to 90% are singletons; the top ten hold 1% to 1.3%. Sequenced: PBMCs or T cells enriched from blood (not recorded which). The receptors shown here come from a man between 25 and 39 years old who had recovered from COVID-19.

The chain has TRBV18 and TRBJ1-2; the match to TRBD1 covers 8 bases. Germline V gene data show CDR1 as KGHSH and CDR2 as LQKENI. CDR3 size: 14 residues. The J segment lost 8 bases and the V segment lost 6 bases, leaving 11 bases of the junction unmatched. This CDR3 is CASSSTGGESGYTF. The DNA for the CDR3 is TGTGCCAGCTCGTCCACAGGGGGGGAAAGCGGCTACACCTTC.

V is TRBV28 and J is TRBJ1-2; TRBD1 agrees at 9 bases. This CDR3 has 15 residues. The V and J ends lost 6 bases and 5 bases, in that order; junction bases with no gene match: 10. Per germline, CDR1 MDHEN and CDR2 SYDVKM. In DNA, the CDR3 is TGTGCCAGCAGCCAAACAGGGGGCGCTGGATATGGCTACACCTTC. Translating it yields CASSQTGGAGYGYTF.

The genes are TRBV13 and TRBJ1-1; no definite D call. This CDR3 has 13 amino acids. Deletions cut 5 bases from V and 8 bases from J, with 15 bases between. Germline CDR1 is PRHDT and CDR2 is FYEKMQ (reference sequence). The CDR3 sequence is CASSPRGPREAFF. As DNA, the CDR3 is TGTGCCAGCAGCCCCCGAGGGCCCCGCGAAGCTTTCTTT.

The CDR3 DNA follows: TGTGCCACCAGTCAGGGGAACACCGGGGAGCTGTTTTTT. Translating it yields CATSQGNTGELFF. V is TRBV19 and J is TRBJ2-2; weak D call: TRBD1 (5 bases). Germline-derived CDR1 and CDR2 are LNHDA and SQIVND (reference sequence). This CDR3 has 13 amino acids. The V and J ends lost 10 bases and 1 base respectively, with 10 bases between them.

The chain employs TRBV28 and TRBJ1-5; D not certain. Germline V gene lookup returns CDR1 MDHEN and CDR2 SYDVKM. The CDR3 totals 11 residues. The V end lost 4 bases, the J end lost 11 bases, and 9 bases lay between the germline ends. The chain's CDR3 is CASSSPETQHF. CDR3 coding DNA: TGTGCCAGCAGTTCCCCCGAGACCCAGCATTTT.

The chain links TRBV18 to TRBJ1-2; perhaps TRBD1 as D (5 bases). Germline values: CDR1 KGHSH, CDR2 LQKENI. CDR3 length: 13 amino acids. Trimming left V 3 bases short and J 8 bases short, with 13 bases between. CDR3 region: CASSPFDRRGYTF. The DNA for the CDR3 is TGTGCCAGCTCACCTTTTGACAGACGCGGCTACACCTTC.

The chain combines TRBV4-1 with TRBJ2-7; a weak D match, TRBD1 (6 bases). The CDR3 is 14 amino acids. Per germline, CDR1 MGHRA and CDR2 YSYEKL. V lost 5 bases to trimming and J lost 0 bases, with 11 bases between them. The CDR3 is CASSARDNSYEQYF. CDR3 coding DNA: TGCGCCAGCAGCGCTAGGGACAACTCCTACGAGCAGTACTTC.

This chain joins TRBV7-9 and TRBJ1-2; no definite D call. V was cut by 6 bases and J by 1 base, with 6 bases left in between. The V gene's germline CDR1 is SEHNR and CDR2 FQNEAQ (reference sequence). The CDR3 is 12 residues long. The CDR3 DNA reads as TGTGCCAGCAGTGCAGTTAACTATGGCTACACCTTC. Its protein product is CASSAVNYGYTF.

The chain combines TRBV27 with TRBJ1-2; 10 nucleotides agree with TRBD1. CDR1 and CDR2 (germline): MNHEY, SMNVEV (reference sequence). V shed 4 bases, J shed 8 bases, and the junction held 7 bases outside the gene matches. The CDR3 spans 14 residues. The CDR3 region has the DNA TGTGCCAGCAGTTCGACAGGGGGCGCGGGAGGCTACACCTTC. Its protein is CASSSTGGAGGYTF.

The rearrangement links TRBV12-3 or TRBV12-4 to TRBJ1-1; no definite D call. V was cut by 6 bases and J by 1 base, with 9 bases left in between. CDR3 length: 13 residues. The CDR3 sequence is CASSNPGNTEAFF. The CDR3 region has the DNA TGTGCCAGCAGCAACCCAGGGAACACTGAAGCTTTCTTT.

V gene TRBV30 combines with J gene TRBJ1-6; a weak D match, TRBD1 (5 bases). CDR3 length equals 13 residues. V was pared by 2 bases and J by 8 bases, with 10 bases between. Germline V gene sequence: CDR1 GTSNPN, CDR2 SVGIG (reference sequence). The CDR3 nucleotides are TGTGCCTGGAGTAGGAGGGGAGATTCACCCCTCCACTTT. It codes for CAWSRRGDSPLHF.

The rearrangement links TRBV28 to TRBJ1-1; 9 bases map to TRBD1. Germline CDR1 reads MDHEN; CDR2 reads SYDVKM. This CDR3 is 15 amino acids long. J gave up 6 bases and V 3 bases, and 8 bases lay outside the gene matches. The CDR3 nucleotides are TGTGCCAGCAGTTTTGGGGACAGGGAATTCGCTGAAGCTTTCTTT. Its translation is CASSFGDREFAEAFF. Variable domain in full (rest from reference TRBV28 and TRBJ1-1): DVKVTQSSRYLVKRTGEKVFLECVQDMDHENMFWYRQDPGLGLRLIYFSYDVKMKEKGDIPEGYSVSREKKERFSLILESASTNQTSMYLCASSFGDREFAEAFFGQGTRLTVV.

The rearrangement joins TRBV10-3 to TRBJ2-7; a weak D match, TRBD1 (5 bases). With 7 bases removed from V and 0 bases from J, the gap between germline ends came to 16 bases. CDR1 is ENHRY and CDR2 is SYGVKD in the germline V gene. The CDR3 is 15 amino acids. CDR3 region: CAITPSGANSYEQYF. CDR3 DNA sequence: TGTGCCATCACCCCTTCTGGGGCCAACTCCTACGAGCAGTACTTC.

The chain recombines TRBV24-1 with TRBJ1-2, with D tentatively TRBD1 (6 bases). The germline V and J ends were trimmed by 8 bases and 4 bases, with 13 bases remaining between them. This CDR3 is built from 13 residues. Germline CDR1 KGHDR, CDR2 SFDVKD. This CDR3 reads CATNGGSAYGYTF. The CDR3 DNA sequence: TGTGCCACCAATGGGGGCTCGGCCTATGGCTACACCTTC.

The chain joins TRBV5-4 to TRBJ2-5, with 16 bases matching TRBD2. The V segment lost 4 bases and the J segment 4 bases; nucleotides outside the gene matches: 4. In germline, CDR1 is SGHNT, CDR2 YYREEE (reference sequence). The CDR3 has 16 residues. CDR3 protein: CASSLGTSGRGETQYF. CDR3 sequence (DNA): TGTGCCAGCAGCCTGGGGACTAGCGGGAGGGGAGAGACCCAGTACTTC.

This chain links TRBV21-1 with TRBJ2-1; no check of the table's D call, TRBD2, against the DNA was made. TRBV21-1 is a pseudogene locus. The CDR3 totals 15 residues. The CDR3 nucleotides are TGTGCCAGCAGCTACGTTTGGGTTTTTGAGGATGAGCAGTTCTTC. This encodes CASSYVWVFEDEQFF.

Written as DNA, the CDR3 is TGTGCCAGCAGCCCCCAGACTGGGACTGAAGCTTTCTTT. The encoded protein is CASSPQTGTEAFF. This chain uses TRBV7-3 with TRBJ1-1; no clear D gene. V was trimmed by 5 bases and J by 5 bases, leaving 12 bases between them. Germline loops: CDR1 SGHTA, CDR2 FQGTGA. This CDR3 region has 13 residues.

The chain's CDR3 is CASSPLAGSYEQYF. The CDR3 nucleotides are TGTGCCAGCAGTCCCCTAGCGGGTTCCTACGAGCAGTACTTC. The V and J genes are TRBV6-5 and TRBJ2-7; 8 nucleotides match TRBD2. The CDR3 covers 14 residues. The junction had 4 bases not matched to a gene; V was cut back by 5 bases and J by 1 base. CDR1 MNHEY and CDR2 SVGAGI come from the germline V gene.

This clone was detected a few times. The genes are TRBV30 and TRBJ1-5; 12 bases align to TRBD1. J lost 7 bases, V lost 1 base, and 11 bases had no gene match. In germline, CDR1 is GTSNPN, CDR2 SVGIG (reference sequence). The CDR3 totals 17 residues. The CDR3 DNA follows: TGTGCCTGGAGTGGGAGATGGGACAGGGGGCGCGGACAGCCCCAGCATTTT. The encoded protein is CAWSGRWDRGRGQPQHF.

V gene TRBV29-1 combines with J gene TRBJ2-3; the match to TRBD2 covers 13 bases. The germline V gene has CDR1 SQVTM and CDR2 ANQGSEA. The CDR3 is 13 residues long. V lost 6 bases to trimming and J lost 8 bases; unmatched junction nucleotides: 5. In nucleotides, the CDR3 is TGCAGCGTAACGACTAGCGGGAGGTTTACGCAGTATTTT. Its protein product is CSVTTSGRFTQYF.

This chain links TRBV3-1 (or the pseudogene TRBV3-2) with TRBJ2-7, with 7 bases matching TRBD2. With V trimmed by 3 bases and J by 6 bases, 5 bases remained unmatched. The CDR3 runs 13 residues. Germline V lookup: CDR1 LGHDT, CDR2 YNNKEL (reference sequence). CDR3 amino acids: CASSQGGSSEQYF. In nucleotides, the CDR3 is TGTGCCAGCAGCCAGGGCGGGAGCTCCGAGCAGTACTTC.

The rearrangement uses TRBV28 and TRBJ1-1; maybe TRBD1 (5 bases). V was clipped by 6 bases and J by 0 bases, with 17 bases between them. This CDR3 comprises 16 residues. The V gene's germline CDR1 is MDHEN and CDR2 SYDVKM. The CDR3 region is CASRLFRQGVNTEAFF. As DNA, the CDR3 is TGTGCCAGCAGGTTGTTCAGGCAGGGCGTGAACACTGAAGCTTTCTTT.

J is TRBJ2-1 and V is TRBV10-1; 7 bases are shared with TRBD1. Germline V gene sequence: CDR1 WNHNN, CDR2 SYGVQD (reference sequence). The junction had 9 bases not matched to a gene; V was cut back by 0 bases and J by 4 bases. This CDR3 comprises 17 residues. The CDR3 sequence is CASSESQGQKAYNEQFF. The CDR3 bases are TGCGCCAGCAGTGAGTCCCAGGGACAGAAGGCTTACAATGAGCAGTTCTTC.

The CDR3 bases are TGTGCCACCAGTCTTAGCGGGACCTACAATGAGCAGTTCTTC. Amino acid sequence: CATSLSGTYNEQFF. The chain is built from TRBV24-1 and TRBJ2-1, with TRBD2 matching 8 bases. This CDR3 region has 14 residues. Germline CDR1 reads KGHDR; CDR2 reads SFDVKD. Trimming took 6 bases from V and 2 from J; bases not matched to a gene: 2.

The chain joins TRBV27 to TRBJ1-4; D is ambiguous. Germline V CDR1 and CDR2: MNHEY, SMNVEV (reference sequence). V dropped 4 bases and J dropped 2 bases, with 14 bases sitting between them. The CDR3 totals 16 residues. CDR3 residues: CASSSGGTRTNEKLFF. The CDR3, as DNA: TGTGCCAGCAGTTCAGGTGGAACACGGACTAATGAAAAACTGTTTTTT.

The chain uses TRBV28 and TRBJ1-2, with 7 bases that match TRBD1. CDR1 MDHEN and CDR2 SYDVKM come from the germline V gene. The J segment lost 5 bases and the V segment lost 6 bases, leaving 3 bases of the junction unmatched. The CDR3 extends over 12 amino acids. CDR3: CASSRDRYGYTF. CDR3 nucleotides: TGTGCCAGCAGCCGGGACAGATATGGCTACACCTTC.

The chain recombines TRBV19 with TRBJ2-4, with TRBD1 matching over 9 bases. V lost 6 bases to trimming and J lost 4 bases; unmatched junction nucleotides: 10. CDR3 length equals 16 residues. CDR1 is LNHDA, CDR2 SQIVND, per germline (reference sequence). The CDR3 region is CASSGQGHKSKNIQYF. CDR3 in DNA: TGTGCCAGTAGCGGACAGGGGCACAAATCGAAAAACATTCAGTACTTC.

V gene TRBV6-5 combines with J gene TRBJ2-5; possibly TRBD1 for D (5 bases). This CDR3 has 13 residues. Trimming removed 11 bases at V and 4 bases at J, with 17 bases between. Germline V gives CDR1 MNHEY, CDR2 SVGAGI. DNA for the CDR3: TGTGCCGGGGCGACGAGTCTCAGAGAGACCCAGTACTTC. This encodes CAGATSLRETQYF.

Written as DNA, the CDR3 is TGTGCCAGCAGCCTCCCGTGGGACAGGGGGAGGAACACCATATATTTT. Protein: CASSLPWDRGRNTIYF. The J gene is TRBJ1-3, the V gene TRBV7-2, with 11 positions matching TRBD1. CDR3 length: 16 residues. The V and J ends lost 5 bases and 7 bases, in that order; junction bases with no gene match: 10. Germline V gene data show CDR1 as SGHTA and CDR2 as FQGNSA.

This chain joins TRBV7-3 and TRBJ2-1, with D maybe TRBD2 (6 bases). The V gene's germline CDR1 is SGHTA and CDR2 FQGTGA. V lost 4 bases and J lost 7, with 11 bases in between. The CDR3 has 13 amino acids. The CDR3 is CASSSTGGNEQFF. CDR3 in DNA: TGTGCCAGCAGCTCCACCGGGGGAAATGAGCAGTTCTTC.

This chain links TRBV6-6 with TRBJ2-3; D is unclear. Germline V gene lookup returns CDR1 MNHNY and CDR2 SVGAGI (reference sequence). CDR3 length equals 14 residues. The ends were cut back, 5 bases at V and 1 base at J, with 10 bases in the middle. Here the CDR3 reads CASSPLAGTDTQYF. Written as DNA, the CDR3 is TGTGCCAGCAGTCCACTGGCGGGCACAGATACGCAGTATTTT.